Below are 29 T cell receptor beta chains sequenced from a single sample in a study of blood T cell repertoires in COVID-19. Only in-frame clones appear in the TCRdb table, and some are missing; sequencing was by immunoSEQ multiplex PCR. The top ten clones hold 3.4% of a sample with a few hundred thousand clones, roughly 85% of them seen once. The sample taken for sequencing was peripheral blood. The source of these receptors is a woman in her late teens or twenties with acute or convalescent COVID-19.

The chain carries TRBV6-5 and TRBJ2-1, with D perhaps matching TRBD2 (6 bases). The CDR3 is made up of 13 amino acids. The V gene's germline CDR1 is MNHEY and CDR2 SVGAGI. Trimming took off 5 bases at V and 3 bases at J, with 8 bases between the two ends. CDR3 DNA: TGTGCCAGCAGTCTGGACTACTACAATGAGCAGTTCTTC. Protein: CASSLDYYNEQFF.

This chain uses TRBV7-4 with TRBJ2-7; 8 bases are a match to TRBD2. Trimming removed 6 bases from V and 3 bases from J; junction bases left unmatched: 13. Germline CDR1 is SGHVT and CDR2 is SQSDAQ. There are 16 residues in the CDR3. CDR3 amino acids: CASSPSGRAVDYEQYF. The CDR3, as DNA: TGTGCCAGCAGTCCATCCGGGAGGGCCGTAGACTACGAGCAGTACTTC.

The V and J genes are TRBV19 and TRBJ2-7, with 11 nucleotides matching TRBD2. Germline values: CDR1 LNHDA, CDR2 SQIVND (reference sequence). The CDR3 is 15 residues long. The V and J ends lost 4 bases and 5 bases, in that order; junction bases with no gene match: 7. CDR3 in DNA: TGTGCCAGTAGTACGCAACTAGCGGGAGATAACGAGCAGTACTTC. This sequence encodes CASSTQLAGDNEQYF.

The chain links TRBV29-1 to TRBJ2-1; D is ambiguous. The CDR3 consists of 13 residues. Germline V gene sequence: CDR1 SQVTM, CDR2 ANQGSEA. V was cut by 6 bases and J by 0 bases, with 9 bases left in between. CDR3 sequence (DNA): TGCAGCGTAGAATATAGCTCCTACAATGAGCAGTTCTTC. Translating gives CSVEYSSYNEQFF.

This chain connects TRBV29-1 to TRBJ1-1, with D perhaps matching TRBD1 (6 bases). Trimming removed 6 bases at V and 1 base at J, with 12 bases between. Looked up from germline, CDR1 is SQVTM and CDR2 is ANQGSEA. This CDR3 is 13 amino acids long. This CDR3 reads CSVDARGNTEAFF. In DNA form, the CDR3 reads TGCAGCGTCGATGCCAGGGGGAACACTGAAGCTTTCTTT.

The chain joins TRBV9 to TRBJ2-7; 7 nucleotides align to TRBD1. The germline V gene has CDR1 SGDLS and CDR2 YYNGEE. V was pared by 3 bases and J by 3 bases, with 6 bases of the junction left unmatched. This CDR3 has 14 amino acids. The CDR3, as DNA: TGTGCCAGCAGCGCAGGGGACAGTAGCTACGAGCAGTACTTC. Translated: CASSAGDSSYEQYF.

The chain combines TRBV19 with TRBJ2-7, with TRBD2 as a possible D gene (6 bases). The CDR3 has 14 residues. The germline V gene has CDR1 LNHDA and CDR2 SQIVND (reference sequence). Trimming removed 3 bases from V and 0 bases from J, with 9 bases in between. In nucleotides, the CDR3 is TGTGCCAGTAGTATGGGGAGGTACTCCTACGAGCAGTACTTC. Translation gives CASSMGRYSYEQYF. Complete variable domain (other parts from reference TRBV19 and TRBJ2-7): DGGITQSPKYLFRKEGQNVTLSCEQNLNHDAMYWYRQDPGQGLRLIYYSQIVNDFQKGDIAEGYSVSREKKESFPLTVTSAQKNPTAFYLCASSMGRYSYEQYFGPGTRLTVT.

A few counts support this clone. The chain is built from TRBV28 and TRBJ2-7, with TRBD1 matching over 7 bases. CDR3 length equals 12 residues. The germline CDR1 and CDR2 sequences are MDHEN and SYDVKM. V gave up 6 bases and J gave up 7 bases; unmatched junction bases: 6. The CDR3 DNA reads as TGTGCCAGCAGCCAACAGGGGTGGGAGCAGTACTTC. Protein: CASSQQGWEQYF.

This clone was seen a few times. This chain joins TRBV9 and TRBJ2-7, with no clear D. This CDR3 has 15 amino acids. Germline CDR1 SGDLS, CDR2 YYNGEE. Trimming took 3 bases from V and 0 from J, leaving 13 bases between them. CDR3 in DNA: TGTGCCAGCAGCGGAGAGGCTGAGGTCTCCTACGAGCAGTACTTC. It is translated as CASSGEAEVSYEQYF.

Only one count was recorded for this clone. This chain connects TRBV7-8 to TRBJ2-5; D possibly uses TRBD1 or TRBD2 (5 bases each). V lost 5 bases to trimming and J lost 2 bases, with 18 bases between them. Per germline, CDR1 SGHVS and CDR2 FQNEAQ. The CDR3 totals 16 residues. The CDR3 DNA reads as TGTGCCAGCAGCGGAGGCCCAGACAGACAACAAGAGACCCAGTACTTC. Translated, it gives CASSGGPDRQQETQYF.

Here the CDR3 DNA reads TGTGCCAGCAGTGAATCGGTCAGCGAGAGCTATGGCTACACCTTC. It is translated as CASSESVSESYGYTF. J is TRBJ1-2 and V is TRBV25-1; D not certain. Germline V CDR1 and CDR2: MGHDK, SYGVNS. This CDR3 has 15 residues. Trimming left V 1 base short and J 4 bases short, with 13 bases between.

The V gene is TRBV5-4, the J gene TRBJ2-5, with D perhaps TRBD1 (6 bases). CDR3 length: 15 residues. Germline V lookup: CDR1 SGHNT, CDR2 YYREEE (reference sequence). Trimming left V 1 base short and J 2 bases short, with 12 bases between. The CDR3 coding sequence is TGTGCCAGCAGCTTGACAGGGCACCATCAAGAGACCCAGTACTTC. Amino acid sequence: CASSLTGHHQETQYF.

This clone was seen just once. This sequence joins TRBV4-2 and TRBJ1-2; TRBD1 matches 7 bases. This CDR3 comprises 16 residues. J gave up 8 bases and V 3 bases, and 15 bases lay outside the gene matches. The V gene's germline CDR1 is LGHNA and CDR2 YNFKEQ. CDR3 nucleotide sequence: TGTGCCAGCAGCCAGGAGGGGACAGCGATCACGGTAGGCTACACCTTC. This gives the protein CASSQEGTAITVGYTF.

The chain employs TRBV4-1 and TRBJ1-3, with TRBD1 matching 8 bases. This CDR3 is built from 18 residues. V shed 3 bases and J 2 bases; nucleotides not matched to a gene: 12. CDR1 MGHRA and CDR2 YSYEKL come from the germline V gene. The CDR3 reads CASSQNPDRVRPGNTIYF. In nucleotides, the CDR3 is TGCGCCAGCAGCCAGAACCCGGACAGGGTTCGACCTGGAAACACCATATATTTT.

The rearrangement joins TRBV29-1 to TRBJ1-1, with TRBD1 matching 8 bases. The V gene end was trimmed by 7 bases and the J gene end by 2 bases; junction bases not matched to a gene: 6. CDR3 length: 13 amino acids. Germline CDR1 reads SQVTM; CDR2 reads ANQGSEA. The CDR3 here is CSGAGQGNTEAFF. In DNA, the CDR3 is TGCAGCGGTGCCGGACAGGGAAACACTGAAGCTTTCTTT.

The chain links TRBV28 to TRBJ1-1; the D gene is possibly TRBD1 (5 bases). The CDR3 totals 12 residues. The germline V gene encodes CDR1 MDHEN and CDR2 SYDVKM. The V and J ends lost 2 bases and 6 bases respectively, with 7 bases between them. In DNA, the CDR3 is TGTGCCAGCAGTTTAACGGGGGCTGAAGCTTTCTTT. It yields the protein CASSLTGAEAFF.

The chain couples TRBV7-2 to TRBJ2-2; TRBD2 aligns across 10 bases. Germline CDR1 reads SGHTA; CDR2 reads FQGNSA. V dropped 3 bases and J dropped 0; count of bases not matched to a gene: 1. The CDR3 runs 16 residues. The CDR3 sequence: CASSLLAGANTGELFF. In DNA form, the CDR3 reads TGTGCCAGCAGCTTGCTAGCGGGGGCGAACACCGGGGAGCTGTTTTTT. The full variable domain, with the rest looked up from reference TRBV7-2 and TRBJ2-2, is GAGVSQSPSNKVTEKGKDVELRCDPISGHTALYWYRQSLGQGLEFLIYFQGNSAPDKSGLPSDRFSAERTGGSVSTLTIQRTQQEDSAVYLCASSLLAGANTGELFFGEGSRLTVL.

The gene calls are TRBV2 and TRBJ1-2, with 8 bases aligning to TRBD1. The germline V gene encodes CDR1 SNHLY and CDR2 FYNNEI. The CDR3 is made up of 14 amino acids. Trimming at V came to 6 bases and at J to 2 bases, leaving 5 bases not matched to a gene. The CDR3 sequence is CASSYQGANYGYTF. The CDR3 nucleotides are TGTGCCAGCAGCTACCAGGGGGCGAACTATGGCTACACCTTC.

This clone has a single count. The chain employs TRBV19 and TRBJ2-5; 8 nucleotides line up with TRBD1. The junction had 9 bases not matched to a gene; V was cut back by 5 bases and J by 4 bases. The CDR3 contains 15 residues. The V gene's germline CDR1 is LNHDA and CDR2 SQIVND (reference sequence). The CDR3 loop is CASSSTGGRGETQYF. As DNA, the CDR3 is TGTGCCAGTAGTTCTACAGGGGGTAGGGGAGAGACCCAGTACTTC. Full variable domain (remainder filled in from reference TRBV19 and TRBJ2-5): DGGITQSPKYLFRKEGQNVTLSCEQNLNHDAMYWYRQDPGQGLRLIYYSQIVNDFQKGDIAEGYSVSREKKESFPLTVTSAQKNPTAFYLCASSSTGGRGETQYFGPGTRLLVL.

This clone was detected only a few times. The V gene is TRBV3-1 (or the pseudogene TRBV3-2), the J gene TRBJ2-7; 7 nucleotides agree with TRBD2. This CDR3 has 15 residues. CDR1 LGHDT and CDR2 YNNKEL come from the germline V gene (reference sequence). The V segment lost 4 bases and the J segment 2 bases; nucleotides outside the gene matches: 8. CDR3 sequence: CASSPPSGRAYEQYF. CDR3 nucleotide sequence: TGTGCCAGCAGCCCCCCTAGCGGTCGGGCCTACGAGCAGTACTTC.

The chain links TRBV20-1 to TRBJ2-1; D is unclear. In germline, CDR1 is DFQATT, CDR2 SNEGSKA (reference sequence). The CDR3 consists of 11 residues. Trimming removed 1 base from V and 10 bases from J, with 8 bases in between. The CDR3 sequence: CSARVGLEQFF. The DNA for the CDR3 is TGCAGTGCTAGAGTGGGCCTAGAGCAGTTCTTC.

The sample holds one count of this clone. The rearrangement joins TRBV28 to TRBJ2-1; 10 bases align to TRBD2. J lost 9 bases, V lost 4 bases, and 9 bases had no gene match. The CDR3 is made up of 15 amino acids. The V gene's germline CDR1 is MDHEN and CDR2 SYDVKM. CDR3 sequence (DNA): TGTGCCAGCAGTTCCAGCGGGAGGGGGCCCTCTGAGCAGTTCTTC. Translation gives CASSSSGRGPSEQFF.

DNA for the CDR3: TGTGCCAGCAGCGTCAGAAAGCGGGAGGCCCCCTCTGGGGCCAACGTCCTGACTTTC. Translating it yields CASSVRKREAPSGANVLTF. The chain employs TRBV6-2 or TRBV6-3 and TRBJ2-6; 9 bases agree with TRBD2. Germline assignment: CDR1 MNHEY and CDR2 SVGEGT. The CDR3 runs to 19 residues. V shed 6 bases, J shed 0 bases, and the junction held 12 bases outside the gene matches.

J is TRBJ1-2 and V is TRBV9; D call uncertain. This CDR3 comprises 15 residues. Germline CDR1 and CDR2: SGDLS and YYNGEE. The ends were cut back, 2 bases at V and 6 bases at J, with 17 bases in the middle. The chain's CDR3 is CASSVGRESVHGYTF. Written as DNA, the CDR3 is TGTGCCAGCAGCGTTGGCCGGGAATCAGTTCATGGCTACACCTTC.

The chain recombines TRBV19 with TRBJ1-3; a possible D gene is TRBD1 (5 bases). The CDR3 covers 14 residues. Trimming removed 5 bases from V and 0 bases from J, with 8 bases in between. Germline V gene lookup returns CDR1 LNHDA and CDR2 SQIVND (reference sequence). For the CDR3, the DNA is TGTGCCAGTAGTGTGCAGGGCTCTGGAAACACCATATATTTT. Encoded protein: CASSVQGSGNTIYF. Variable domain in full (rest from reference TRBV19 and TRBJ1-3): DGGITQSPKYLFRKEGQNVTLSCEQNLNHDAMYWYRQDPGQGLRLIYYSQIVNDFQKGDIAEGYSVSREKKESFPLTVTSAQKNPTAFYLCASSVQGSGNTIYFGEGSWLTVV.

This chain uses TRBV7-2 with TRBJ2-7; maybe TRBD2 (6 bases). Trimming took off 5 bases at V and 3 bases at J, with 17 bases between the two ends. This CDR3 spans 15 amino acids. Germline V gene lookup returns CDR1 SGHTA and CDR2 FQGNSA. CDR3 DNA: TGTGCCAGCAGCGCAACCGGGACTGGCTACTACGAGCAGTACTTC. Translation gives CASSATGTGYYEQYF.

This clone was counted once. The V gene is TRBV6-5, the J gene TRBJ1-5; D remains ambiguous. Trimming took off 6 bases at V and 5 bases at J, with 17 bases between the two ends. The CDR3 spans 15 residues. The germline CDR1 and CDR2 sequences are MNHEY and SVGAGI. The CDR3 DNA sequence: TGTGCCAGCAGGGTGGACCTGGGGAGATATCAGCCCCAGCATTTT. Translating gives CASRVDLGRYQPQHF.

The rearrangement joins TRBV29-1 to TRBJ2-7, with D hard to call. V lost 6 bases, J lost 4 bases, and 10 bases lay in between. The length of the CDR3 is 11 residues. Germline V gene data show CDR1 as SQVTM and CDR2 as ANQGSEA. The CDR3: CSVSDYYEQYF. The CDR3 bases are TGCAGCGTCTCAGATTATTACGAGCAGTACTTC.

This chain uses TRBV27 with TRBJ2-1; TRBD2 matches 11 bases. The CDR3 contains 14 residues. J gave up 5 bases and V 5 bases, and 2 bases lay outside the gene matches. Germline V CDR1 and CDR2: MNHEY, SMNVEV (reference sequence). CDR3: CASSLAGGHNEQFF. DNA for the CDR3: TGTGCCAGCAGTCTAGCGGGAGGCCACAATGAGCAGTTCTTC.